The clone carrying this TCR beta chain was observed once. The antigen remains undetermined. Only in-frame clones appear in the TCRdb table, and some are missing; sequencing was by immunoSEQ multiplex PCR. This table has approximately 9,700 clones, 91% appearing once. This record comes from a study of monozygotic twins with cystic fibrosis. Notes on the study in general: V usage most resembled the co-twin in 13 of 16 pairs. The repertoire was suggested to be naive-dominated, clonality median roughly 0.0089.

The V gene lost 3 bases and the J gene lost 4 bases, with 10 bases spanning the gap. Germline V CDR1 and CDR2: PRHDT, FYEKMQ (reference sequence). This CDR3 contains 13 residues. The clonotype was recovered from a boy aged 2 to 10 with cystic fibrosis. The chain uses TRBV13 and TRBJ2-7; tentative D call: TRBD1 (6 bases). What was sequenced was blood. The CDR3 here is CASSFYRVYEQYF. The CDR3 nucleotides read TGTGCCAGCAGCTTCTACAGGGTTTACGAGCAGTACTTC. Supplemented by reference TRBV13 and TRBJ2-7, the full variable domain reads AAGVIQSPRHLIKEKRETATLKCYPIPRHDTVYWYQQGPGQDPQFLISFYEKMQSDKGSIPDRFSAQQFSDYHSELNMSSLELGDSALYFCASSFYRVYEQYFGPGTRLTVT.